The 31 T cell receptor beta chains listed next were all sequenced from one sample in a study of cytomegalovirus exposure and HLA in healthy donors. Primers included in the PCR were 60 Vbeta and 13 Jbeta primers. TCRdb's table, derived via immunoSEQ multiplex PCR, lists solely in-frame clones and lacks some. The sample gives around 64,000 clones, over 75% of which show up once; roughly an eighth is in the top ten. Material: PBMCs. Source of these receptors: a woman aged 30 to 39 in good health and CMV-seropositive.

The genes are TRBV5-1 and TRBJ2-2, with 11 bases fitting TRBD2. CDR3 length: 16 residues. J gave up 1 base and V 2 bases, and 1 base lay outside the gene matches. Germline V gives CDR1 SGHRS, CDR2 YFSETQ. CDR3: CASSFGLAGNTGELFF. The CDR3 nucleotides read TGCGCCAGCAGCTTCGGACTAGCGGGGAACACCGGGGAGCTGTTTTTT.

The rearrangement links TRBV10-2 to TRBJ1-1; 7 nucleotides agree with TRBD1. Germline V gives CDR1 WSHSY, CDR2 SAAADI. This CDR3 spans 14 amino acids. The junction had 9 bases not matched to a gene; V was cut back by 6 bases and J by 5 bases. For the CDR3, the DNA is TGCGCCAGCAGATTTGGACAGGAAATGACTGAAGCTTTCTTT. Translating it yields CASRFGQEMTEAFF.

J is TRBJ2-5 and V is TRBV18; possible D gene TRBD2, 6 bases. This CDR3 is 13 amino acids long. Germline V CDR1 and CDR2: KGHSH, LQKENI. Trimming removed 4 bases at V and 5 bases at J, with 11 bases between. The CDR3 coding sequence is TGTGCCAGCTCACTCGGACTAAAGGAGACCCAGTACTTC. This sequence encodes CASSLGLKETQYF.

The chain has TRBV19 and TRBJ1-5, with D hard to call. CDR3 size: 15 residues. Germline V CDR1 and CDR2: LNHDA, SQIVND (reference sequence). Trimming took 1 base from V and 5 from J, leaving 12 bases between them. CDR3 in DNA: TGTGCCAGTAGTATAGCCGGCGGGCCTTATCAGCCCCAGCATTTT. Protein: CASSIAGGPYQPQHF. The variable domain in full, with the rest retrieved from reference TRBV19 and TRBJ1-5, is DGGITQSPKYLFRKEGQNVTLSCEQNLNHDAMYWYRQDPGQGLRLIYYSQIVNDFQKGDIAEGYSVSREKKESFPLTVTSAQKNPTAFYLCASSIAGGPYQPQHFGDGTRLSIL.

This chain joins TRBV2 and TRBJ1-6; D perhaps matches TRBD1 (6 bases). V dropped 4 bases and J dropped 7 bases, with 17 bases sitting between them. CDR1 is SNHLY and CDR2 is FYNNEI in the germline V gene. The CDR3 is made up of 16 amino acids. The CDR3 protein is CASSASRTAPNSPLHF. In DNA form, the CDR3 reads TGTGCCAGCAGTGCCAGCCGGACAGCTCCGAATTCACCCCTCCACTTT.

The chain carries TRBV19 and TRBJ1-5; D is unclear. The CDR3 runs 15 residues. V was trimmed by 3 bases and J by 0 bases, leaving 9 bases between them. Germline V gene data show CDR1 as LNHDA and CDR2 as SQIVND (reference sequence). DNA of the CDR3: TGTGCCAGTAGTATTTCAGGAAATAGCAATCAGCCCCAGCATTTT. Amino acids: CASSISGNSNQPQHF.

CDR3 coding DNA: TGTGCCAGCAGTCTCCGGGACAGGGTCGAGGAGCAGTTCTTC. Its translation is CASSLRDRVEEQFF. The chain carries TRBV28 and TRBJ2-1, with 9 bases identical to TRBD1. Per germline, CDR1 MDHEN and CDR2 SYDVKM. CDR3 size: 14 residues. J gave up 10 bases and V 5 bases, and 9 bases lay outside the gene matches.

The chain has TRBV28 and TRBJ2-1, with 8 bases identical to TRBD1. J lost 6 bases, V lost 2 bases, and 12 bases had no gene match. This CDR3 contains 17 residues. Germline CDR1 and CDR2: MDHEN and SYDVKM. The chain's CDR3 is CASSLEQGAIRPNEQFF. CDR3 nucleotide sequence: TGTGCCAGCAGTTTAGAGCAGGGGGCGATAAGGCCCAATGAGCAGTTCTTC.

The chain couples TRBV7-9 to TRBJ1-1; a weak D match, TRBD1 (6 bases). The CDR3 runs to 15 residues. Trimming removed 0 bases from V and 4 bases from J, with 12 bases in between. The V gene's germline CDR1 is SEHNR and CDR2 FQNEAQ (reference sequence). The CDR3 reads CASSLAGGQATEAFF. The CDR3 bases are TGTGCCAGCAGCTTAGCGGGGGGGCAGGCCACTGAAGCTTTCTTT.

The V call is TRBV7-3, the J call TRBJ2-1; maybe TRBD2 (5 bases). Per the germline V gene, CDR1 is SGHTA and CDR2 is FQGTGA. The V gene lost 2 bases and the J gene lost 1 base, with 27 bases spanning the gap. There are 21 residues in the CDR3. The CDR3 DNA sequence: TGTGCCAGCAGCTTATCGGATTCGGGATTTAATCGTGATGGATCCTACAATGAGCAGTTCTTC. Its translation is CASSLSDSGFNRDGSYNEQFF.

This sequence joins TRBV7-8 and TRBJ2-5, with 7 bases fitting TRBD1. V gave up 5 bases and J gave up 3 bases; unmatched junction bases: 9. Looked up from germline, CDR1 is SGHVS and CDR2 is FQNEAQ. The CDR3 contains 15 residues. Written as DNA, the CDR3 is TGTGCCAGCAGCACACTTCGACAGGGAGAAGAGACCCAGTACTTC. Protein: CASSTLRQGEETQYF.

About this clone itself: This same CDR3 is encoded by further DNA sequences in the sample. The chain links TRBV18 to TRBJ1-5; D unclear. The CDR3 has 13 residues. The ends were cut back, 3 bases at V and 4 bases at J, with 7 bases in the middle. Germline CDR1 and CDR2: KGHSH and LQKENI. The chain's CDR3 is CASSPSQNQPQHF. For the CDR3, the DNA is TGTGCCAGCTCACCGAGCCAAAATCAGCCCCAGCATTTT.

This clone was counted once. This rearrangement joins TRBV27 to TRBJ1-1, with 11 bases fitting TRBD1. The germline V gene has CDR1 MNHEY and CDR2 SMNVEV (reference sequence). The V segment lost 2 bases and the J segment 4 bases; nucleotides outside the gene matches: 3. The CDR3 runs to 15 residues. This CDR3 is CASSLGGTGGTEAFF. CDR3 nucleotides: TGTGCCAGCAGTTTAGGGGGGACAGGGGGCACTGAAGCTTTCTTT.

The CDR3 sequence is CASSGGSSGRGEQFF. As DNA, the CDR3 is TGCGCCAGCAGCGGAGGATCTAGCGGGAGAGGAGAGCAGTTCTTC. This chain connects TRBV5-1 to TRBJ2-1, with 10 bases matching TRBD2. Trimming at V came to 4 bases and at J to 10 bases, leaving 11 bases not matched to a gene. Germline CDR1 and CDR2: SGHRS and YFSETQ. This CDR3 has 15 amino acids.

The chain links TRBV9 to TRBJ2-7, with 9 bases lining up with TRBD2. The junction had 8 bases not matched to a gene; V was cut back by 1 base and J by 6 bases. This CDR3 has 15 residues. CDR1 is SGDLS, CDR2 YYNGEE, per germline. Written as DNA, the CDR3 is TGTGCCAGCAGCGTACGCAAGCGGGAGGAAGGCGAGCAGTACTTC. Translated: CASSVRKREEGEQYF.

Remarks on this clone: At one of its ends the junction is not consistent with the germline gene, which may arise from a read error. This chain uses TRBV20-1 with TRBJ1-5; weak D call: TRBD1 (5 bases). The germline V gene has CDR1 DFQATT and CDR2 SNEGSKA (reference sequence). This CDR3 is built from 11 residues. CDR3 loop: CSARQGQAQHF. The CDR3 bases are TGCAGTGCTAGACAGGGTCAGGCCCAGCATTTT.

This clone came up a few times. The chain links TRBV5-1 to TRBJ2-5, with 9 positions matching TRBD2. The J call may be mistaken, given a closer DNA end match to TRBJ2-7. CDR1 is SGHRS, CDR2 YFSETQ, per germline. This CDR3 contains 14 residues. CDR3 residues: CASSVSGSSYEQYF. Here the CDR3 DNA reads TGCGCCAGCAGCGTTAGCGGGAGCTCCTACGAGCAGTACTTC.

The chain has TRBV19 and TRBJ1-1; 10 bases fit TRBD1. Germline CDR1 and CDR2: LNHDA and SQIVND (reference sequence). This CDR3 comprises 16 residues. V shed 8 bases and J 0 bases; nucleotides not matched to a gene: 9. CDR3 DNA sequence: TGTGCCAGTCTCGCCGGGACAGGGGATTTGAACACTGAAGCTTTCTTT. Translation: CASLAGTGDLNTEAFF.

The genes are TRBV6-1 and TRBJ2-7, with 7 bases aligning to TRBD1. The germline gives CDR1 MNHNS, CDR2 SASEGT. The length of the CDR3 is 15 residues. V was clipped by 7 bases and J by 4 bases; unmatched bases: 13. The CDR3 coding sequence is TGTGCCAGCACTAACTATGAGGGGGCTGGATACGAGCAGTACTTC. This sequence encodes CASTNYEGAGYEQYF.

CDR3 loop: CASSIGAGGHEQFF. CDR3 nucleotides: TGTGCCAGTAGTATAGGTGCGGGAGGGCATGAGCAGTTCTTC. V is TRBV19 and J is TRBJ2-1; 9 positions match TRBD2. Losses at the gene ends were 1 base for V and 8 bases for J; bases not matched to a gene: 3. Germline CDR1 LNHDA, CDR2 SQIVND (reference sequence). The length of the CDR3 is 14 residues.

This clone was observed once. The chain uses TRBV7-9 and TRBJ2-3, with 12 bases lining up with TRBD2. With V trimmed by 4 bases and J by 2 bases, 4 bases remained unmatched. CDR3 length: 16 residues. Germline CDR1 and CDR2: SEHNR and FQNEAQ (reference sequence). The CDR3, as DNA: TGTGCCAGCAGCTACGGACTAGCGGGACTCACAGATACGCAGTATTTT. This translates into CASSYGLAGLTDTQYF.

The J gene is TRBJ1-1, the V gene TRBV5-1; TRBD1 is a possible D gene (5 bases). The germline V and J ends were trimmed by 2 bases and 4 bases, with 12 bases remaining between them. The CDR3 has 14 amino acids. CDR1 is SGHRS, CDR2 YFSETQ, per germline. The CDR3 DNA is TGCGCCAGCAGCTTTCGCCCCGGGGGCACTGAAGCTTTCTTT. Translation: CASSFRPGGTEAFF.

This chain links TRBV27 with TRBJ2-1; the match to TRBD2 covers 14 bases. After removal of 5 bases from V and 6 bases from J, the junction contained 6 bases not matched to a gene. The germline V gene has CDR1 MNHEY and CDR2 SMNVEV (reference sequence). The CDR3 loop spans 16 amino acids. CDR3 loop: CASSPMTSGRGNEQFF. In DNA form, the CDR3 reads TGTGCCAGCAGTCCGATGACTAGCGGGAGGGGCAATGAGCAGTTCTTC.

This clone was detected only a few times. The gene calls are TRBV7-2 and TRBJ2-1; D is perhaps TRBD2 (6 bases). This CDR3 is built from 13 residues. V was trimmed by 4 bases and J by 9 bases, leaving 13 bases between them. Germline V lookup: CDR1 SGHTA, CDR2 FQGNSA. The CDR3 bases are TGTGCCAGCAGCTCCCTCCCGGGAGTTGAGCAGTTCTTC. Amino acids: CASSSLPGVEQFF.

The chain is built from TRBV5-5 and TRBJ1-2, with D possibly matching TRBD1 (5 bases). CDR1 SGHKS and CDR2 YYEKEE come from the germline V gene (reference sequence). CDR3 length equals 14 residues. V was pared by 0 bases and J by 4 bases, with 10 bases between. The CDR3 DNA sequence: TGTGCCAGCAGCTTGGGGCAGGGTGTCTATGGCTACACCTTC. Translated, it gives CASSLGQGVYGYTF.

The chain is built from TRBV27 and TRBJ1-2, with D unclear. CDR1 is MNHEY and CDR2 is SMNVEV in the germline V gene (reference sequence). The length of the CDR3 is 14 residues. Deletions cut 6 bases from V and 4 bases from J, with 15 bases between. The CDR3 here is CASRTIGGSYGYTF. The CDR3 DNA is TGTGCCAGCAGGACCATAGGAGGATCCTATGGCTACACCTTC.

The rearrangement joins TRBV19 to TRBJ2-1, with D maybe TRBD2 (5 bases). Germline-derived CDR1 and CDR2 are LNHDA and SQIVND (reference sequence). The CDR3 length is 16 residues. Deletions cut 1 base from V and 0 bases from J, with 10 bases between. CDR3 in amino acids: CASSIAWRSSYNEQFF. CDR3 sequence (DNA): TGTGCCAGTAGTATAGCCTGGAGGAGCTCCTACAATGAGCAGTTCTTC.

The V call is TRBV6-5, the J call TRBJ2-2; no clear D gene. The V and J ends lost 7 bases and 0 bases respectively, with 3 bases between them. Per germline, CDR1 MNHEY and CDR2 SVGAGI. The CDR3 contains 12 residues. The CDR3 loop reads CASTANTGELFF. The CDR3 region has the DNA TGTGCCAGCACCGCGAACACCGGGGAGCTGTTTTTT.

This chain joins TRBV29-1 and TRBJ2-7; a possible D gene is TRBD2 (5 bases). The germline V gene encodes CDR1 SQVTM and CDR2 ANQGSEA. V was shortened by 3 bases and J by 6 bases, with 12 bases between the two germline ends. The CDR3 consists of 12 residues. Here the CDR3 reads CSVDIEGSEQYF. CDR3 DNA sequence: TGCAGCGTTGACATTGAAGGGAGCGAGCAGTACTTC.

This clone appeared once. The J gene is TRBJ2-3, the V gene TRBV11-3, with 7 bases lining up with TRBD2. The V gene end was trimmed by 5 bases and the J gene end by 5 bases; junction bases not matched to a gene: 4. CDR3 length equals 13 residues. Germline V gene sequence: CDR1 SGHNT, CDR2 YENEEA. CDR3 DNA: TGTGCCAGCAGCGGCGGGAGTGGAGATACGCAGTATTTT. Its translation is CASSGGSGDTQYF.

V and J are TRBV7-9 and TRBJ2-7; D may be TRBD2 (6 bases). Deletions cut 6 bases from V and 3 bases from J, with 15 bases between. This CDR3 is 14 amino acids long. CDR1 SEHNR and CDR2 FQNEAQ come from the germline V gene (reference sequence). DNA of the CDR3: TGTGCCAGCAGGGGGAGCGGGCAACTCTACGAGCAGTACTTC. It encodes CASRGSGQLYEQYF. Complete variable domain (other parts from reference TRBV7-9 and TRBJ2-7): DTGVSQNPRHKITKRGQNVTFRCDPISEHNRLYWYRQTLGQGPEFLTYFQNEAQLEKSRLLSDRFSAERPKGSFSTLEIQRTEQGDSAMYLCASRGSGQLYEQYFGPGTRLTVT.